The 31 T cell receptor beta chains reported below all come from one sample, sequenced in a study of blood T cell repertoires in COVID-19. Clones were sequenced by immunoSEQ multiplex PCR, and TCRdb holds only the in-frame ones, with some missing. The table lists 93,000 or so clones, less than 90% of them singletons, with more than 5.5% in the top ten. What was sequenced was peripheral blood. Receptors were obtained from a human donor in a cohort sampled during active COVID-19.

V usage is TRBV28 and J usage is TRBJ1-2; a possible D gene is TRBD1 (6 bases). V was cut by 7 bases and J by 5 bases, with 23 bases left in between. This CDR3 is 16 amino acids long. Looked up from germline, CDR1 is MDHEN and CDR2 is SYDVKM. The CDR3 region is CASTIRVQGGFYGYTF. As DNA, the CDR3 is TGTGCCAGCACCATAAGGGTACAGGGCGGCTTTTATGGCTACACCTTC.

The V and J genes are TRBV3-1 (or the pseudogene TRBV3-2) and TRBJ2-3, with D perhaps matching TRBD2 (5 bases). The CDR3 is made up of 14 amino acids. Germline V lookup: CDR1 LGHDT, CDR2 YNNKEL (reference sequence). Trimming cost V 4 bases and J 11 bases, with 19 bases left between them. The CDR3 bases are TGTGCCAGCAGCCTACAAACTACCCCAGGAGGGCAGTATTTT. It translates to CASSLQTTPGGQYF.

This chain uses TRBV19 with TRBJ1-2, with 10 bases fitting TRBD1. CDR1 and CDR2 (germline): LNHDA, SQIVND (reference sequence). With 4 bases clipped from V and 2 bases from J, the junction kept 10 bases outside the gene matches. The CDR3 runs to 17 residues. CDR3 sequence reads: CASSTIPGQGLNYGYTF. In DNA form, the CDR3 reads TGTGCCAGTAGTACCATCCCGGGACAGGGGTTAAACTATGGCTACACCTTC.

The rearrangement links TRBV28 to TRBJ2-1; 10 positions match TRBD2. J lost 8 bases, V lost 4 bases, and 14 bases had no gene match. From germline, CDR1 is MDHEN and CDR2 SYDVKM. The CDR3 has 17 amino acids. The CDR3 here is CASSSPSISGRRDEQFF. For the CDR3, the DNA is TGTGCCAGCAGTTCTCCCTCGATTAGCGGGAGGCGGGATGAGCAGTTCTTC. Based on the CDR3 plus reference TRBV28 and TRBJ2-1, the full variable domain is DVKVTQSSRYLVKRTGEKVFLECVQDMDHENMFWYRQDPGLGLRLIYFSYDVKMKEKGDIPEGYSVSREKKERFSLILESASTNQTSMYLCASSSPSISGRRDEQFFGPGTRLTVL.

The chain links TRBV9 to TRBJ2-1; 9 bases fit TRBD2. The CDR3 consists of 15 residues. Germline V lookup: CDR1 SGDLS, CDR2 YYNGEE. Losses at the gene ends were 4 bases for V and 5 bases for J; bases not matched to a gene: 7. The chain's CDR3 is CASSSLAGLNNEQFF. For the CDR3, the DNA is TGTGCCAGCAGCTCACTAGCGGGTCTTAACAATGAGCAGTTCTTC.

The CDR3 sequence is CASSSGSLSGELFF. The CDR3 nucleotides are TGTGCCAGCAGTAGCGGGAGCCTATCCGGGGAGCTGTTTTTT. J is TRBJ2-2 and V is TRBV6-5, with TRBD2 identical over 8 bases. This CDR3 has 14 residues. The ends lost 5 bases at V and 6 bases at J; junction bases unmatched: 5. Germline V CDR1 and CDR2: MNHEY, SVGAGI.

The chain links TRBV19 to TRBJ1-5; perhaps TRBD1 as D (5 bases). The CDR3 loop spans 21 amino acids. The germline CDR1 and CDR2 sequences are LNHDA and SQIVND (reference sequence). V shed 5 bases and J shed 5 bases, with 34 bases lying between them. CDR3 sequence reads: CASSPYVDRFLLSSPDQPQHF. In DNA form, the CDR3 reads TGTGCCAGTAGTCCTTACGTCGACAGATTTCTCCTATCCTCACCCGATCAGCCCCAGCATTTT.

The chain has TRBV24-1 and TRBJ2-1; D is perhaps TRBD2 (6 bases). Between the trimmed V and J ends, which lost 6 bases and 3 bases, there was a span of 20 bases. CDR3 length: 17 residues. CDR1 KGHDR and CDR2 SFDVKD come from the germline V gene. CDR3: CATSWGDVGDFYNEQFF. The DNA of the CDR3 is TGTGCCACCAGTTGGGGGGACGTCGGGGACTTCTACAATGAGCAGTTCTTC.

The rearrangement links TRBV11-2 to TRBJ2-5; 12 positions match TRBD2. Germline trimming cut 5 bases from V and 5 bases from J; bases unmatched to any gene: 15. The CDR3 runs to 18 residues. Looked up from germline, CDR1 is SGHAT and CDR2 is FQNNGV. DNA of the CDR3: TGTGCCAGCAGCGCGGGACTAGCGGGCGTATTTGCGGGGGAGACCCAGTACTTC. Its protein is CASSAGLAGVFAGETQYF.

The CDR3 sequence is CASSLSPSVNYGYTF. The CDR3 DNA reads TGTGCCAGCAGTTTATCCCCCAGTGTTAACTATGGCTACACCTTC. The chain employs TRBV28 and TRBJ1-2; no definite D call. This CDR3 has 15 residues. Per the germline V gene, CDR1 is MDHEN and CDR2 is SYDVKM. With 1 base removed from V and 1 base from J, the gap between germline ends came to 10 bases.

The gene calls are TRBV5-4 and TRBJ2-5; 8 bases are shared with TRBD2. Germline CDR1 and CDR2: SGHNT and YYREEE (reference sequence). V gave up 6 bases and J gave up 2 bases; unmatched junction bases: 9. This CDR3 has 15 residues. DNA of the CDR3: TGTGCCAGCACCGCGGGGGGCGGCAAACAAGAGACCCAGTACTTC. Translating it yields CASTAGGGKQETQYF.

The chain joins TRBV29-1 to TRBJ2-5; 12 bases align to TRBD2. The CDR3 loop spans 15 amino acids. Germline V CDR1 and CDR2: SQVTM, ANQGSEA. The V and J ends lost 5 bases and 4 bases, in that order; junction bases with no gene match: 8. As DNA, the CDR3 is TGCAGCGTTAGTCCTAGCGGGAGGGCACGAGAGACCCAGTACTTC. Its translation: CSVSPSGRARETQYF.

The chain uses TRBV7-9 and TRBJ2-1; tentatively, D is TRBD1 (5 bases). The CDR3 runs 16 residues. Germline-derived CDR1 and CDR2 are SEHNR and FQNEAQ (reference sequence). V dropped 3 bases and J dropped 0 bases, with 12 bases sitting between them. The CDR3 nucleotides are TGTGCCAGCAGCTTGGGGCAGGGAATCTCCTACAATGAGCAGTTCTTC. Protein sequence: CASSLGQGISYNEQFF.

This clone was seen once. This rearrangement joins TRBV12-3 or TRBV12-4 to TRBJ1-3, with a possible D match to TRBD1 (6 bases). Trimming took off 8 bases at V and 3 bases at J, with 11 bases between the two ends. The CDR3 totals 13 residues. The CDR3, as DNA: TGTGCCAGCCTTTGGACAGATGGAAACACCATATATTTT. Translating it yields CASLWTDGNTIYF.

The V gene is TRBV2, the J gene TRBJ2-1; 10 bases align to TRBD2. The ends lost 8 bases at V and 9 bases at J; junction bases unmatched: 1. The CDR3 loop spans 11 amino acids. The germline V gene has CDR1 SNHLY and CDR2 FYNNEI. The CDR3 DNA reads TGTGCCAGCGCTAGCGGGGGTGAGCAGTTCTTC. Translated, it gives CASASGGEQFF.

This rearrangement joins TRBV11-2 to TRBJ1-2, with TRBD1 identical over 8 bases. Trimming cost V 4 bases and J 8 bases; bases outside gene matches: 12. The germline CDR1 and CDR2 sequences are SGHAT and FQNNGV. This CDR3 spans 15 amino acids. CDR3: CASSSRTGSTVGYTF. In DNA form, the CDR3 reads TGTGCCAGCAGCTCCCGGACAGGGTCGACGGTGGGCTACACCTTC.

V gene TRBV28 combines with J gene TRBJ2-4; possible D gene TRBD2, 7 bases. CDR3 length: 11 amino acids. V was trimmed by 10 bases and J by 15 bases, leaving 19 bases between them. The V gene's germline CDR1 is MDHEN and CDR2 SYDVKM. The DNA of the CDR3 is TGTGCCACGGCCCAGGGGAGGGAGCGGTACTTC. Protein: CATAQGRERYF. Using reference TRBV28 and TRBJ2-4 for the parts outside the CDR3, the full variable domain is DVKVTQSSRYLVKRTGEKVFLECVQDMDHENMFWYRQDPGLGLRLIYFSYDVKMKEKGDIPEGYSVSREKKERFSLILESASTNQTSMYLCATAQGRERYFGAGTRLSVL.

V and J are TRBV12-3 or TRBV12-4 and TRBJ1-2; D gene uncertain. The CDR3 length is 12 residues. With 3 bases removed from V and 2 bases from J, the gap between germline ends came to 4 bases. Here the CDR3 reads CASSLGNYGYTF. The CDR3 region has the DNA TGTGCCAGCAGTTTGGGCAACTATGGCTACACCTTC.

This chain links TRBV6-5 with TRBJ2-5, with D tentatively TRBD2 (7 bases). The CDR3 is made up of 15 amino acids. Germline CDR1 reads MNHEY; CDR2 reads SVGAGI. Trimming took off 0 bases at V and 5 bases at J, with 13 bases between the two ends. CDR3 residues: CASSYSGGRGETQYF. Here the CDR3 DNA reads TGTGCCAGCAGTTACTCCGGGGGGCGAGGTGAGACCCAGTACTTC.

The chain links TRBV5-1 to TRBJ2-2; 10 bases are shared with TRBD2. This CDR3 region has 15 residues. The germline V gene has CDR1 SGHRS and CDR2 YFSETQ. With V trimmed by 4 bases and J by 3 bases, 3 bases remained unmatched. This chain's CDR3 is CASSVSGRDTGELFF. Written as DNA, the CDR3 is TGCGCCAGCAGCGTAAGCGGGAGGGACACCGGGGAGCTGTTTTTT.

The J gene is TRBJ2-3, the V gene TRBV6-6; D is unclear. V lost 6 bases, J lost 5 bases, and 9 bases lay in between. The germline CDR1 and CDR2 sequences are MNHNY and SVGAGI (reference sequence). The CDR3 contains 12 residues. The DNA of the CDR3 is TGTGCCAGCAGCCAGGTGGTAGATACGCAGTATTTT. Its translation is CASSQVVDTQYF.

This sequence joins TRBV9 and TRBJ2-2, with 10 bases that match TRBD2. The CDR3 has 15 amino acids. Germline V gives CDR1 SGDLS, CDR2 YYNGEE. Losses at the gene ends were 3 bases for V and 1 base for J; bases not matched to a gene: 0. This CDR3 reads CASSGTSGNTGELFF. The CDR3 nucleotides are TGTGCCAGCAGCGGGACTAGCGGGAACACCGGGGAGCTGTTTTTT.

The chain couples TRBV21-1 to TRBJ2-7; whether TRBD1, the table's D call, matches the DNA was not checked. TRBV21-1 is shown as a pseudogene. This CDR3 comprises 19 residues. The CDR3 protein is CASSKFTRDRDRGRIEQYF. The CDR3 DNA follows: TGTGCCAGCAGCAAATTCACCCGGGACAGGGACAGAGGGAGGATCGAGCAGTACTTC.

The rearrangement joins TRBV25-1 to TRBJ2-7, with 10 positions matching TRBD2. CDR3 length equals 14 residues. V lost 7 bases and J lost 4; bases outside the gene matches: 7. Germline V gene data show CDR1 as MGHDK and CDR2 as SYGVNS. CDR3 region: CASTDSGGRYEQYF. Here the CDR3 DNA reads TGTGCCAGCACCGATAGCGGGGGGCGTTACGAGCAGTACTTC.

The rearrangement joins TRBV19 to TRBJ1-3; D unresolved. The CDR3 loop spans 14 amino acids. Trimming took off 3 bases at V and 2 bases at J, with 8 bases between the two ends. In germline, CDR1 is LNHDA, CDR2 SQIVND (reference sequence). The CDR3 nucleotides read TGTGCCAGTAGTATCCTGGGCCCTGGAAACACCATATATTTT. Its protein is CASSILGPGNTIYF.

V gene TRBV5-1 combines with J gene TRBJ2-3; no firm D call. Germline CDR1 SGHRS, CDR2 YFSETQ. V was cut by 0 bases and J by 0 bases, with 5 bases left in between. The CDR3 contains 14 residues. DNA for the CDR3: TGCGCCAGCAGCTTGGACGGTAGCACAGATACGCAGTATTTT. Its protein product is CASSLDGSTDTQYF.

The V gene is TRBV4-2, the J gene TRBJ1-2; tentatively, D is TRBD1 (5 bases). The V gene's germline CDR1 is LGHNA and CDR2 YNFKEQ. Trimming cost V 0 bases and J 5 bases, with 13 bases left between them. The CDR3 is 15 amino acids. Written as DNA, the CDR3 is TGTGCCAGCAGCCAAGATTTGGGGCCCCAGTATGGCTACACCTTC. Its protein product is CASSQDLGPQYGYTF.

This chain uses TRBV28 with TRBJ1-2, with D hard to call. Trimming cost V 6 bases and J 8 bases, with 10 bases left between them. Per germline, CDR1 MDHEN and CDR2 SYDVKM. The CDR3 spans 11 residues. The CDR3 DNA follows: TGTGCCAGCAGCCTGAGCGGAGGCTACACCTTC. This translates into CASSLSGGYTF.

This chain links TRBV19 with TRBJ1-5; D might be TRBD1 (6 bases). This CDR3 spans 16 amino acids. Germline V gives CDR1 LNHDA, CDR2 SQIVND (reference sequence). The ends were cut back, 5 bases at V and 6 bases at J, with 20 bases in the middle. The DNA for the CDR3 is TGTGCCAGTAGTTTTTCAGGAACAGGGTCTAGTCAGCCCCAGCATTTT. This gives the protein CASSFSGTGSSQPQHF. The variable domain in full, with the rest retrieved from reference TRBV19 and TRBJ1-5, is DGGITQSPKYLFRKEGQNVTLSCEQNLNHDAMYWYRQDPGQGLRLIYYSQIVNDFQKGDIAEGYSVSREKKESFPLTVTSAQKNPTAFYLCASSFSGTGSSQPQHFGDGTRLSIL.

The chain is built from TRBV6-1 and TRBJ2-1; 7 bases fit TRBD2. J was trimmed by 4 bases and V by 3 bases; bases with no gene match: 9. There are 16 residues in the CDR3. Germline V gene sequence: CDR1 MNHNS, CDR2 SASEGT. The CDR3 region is CASSEVPLADYNEQFF. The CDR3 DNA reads TGTGCCAGCAGTGAGGTACCTCTAGCGGATTACAATGAGCAGTTCTTC.

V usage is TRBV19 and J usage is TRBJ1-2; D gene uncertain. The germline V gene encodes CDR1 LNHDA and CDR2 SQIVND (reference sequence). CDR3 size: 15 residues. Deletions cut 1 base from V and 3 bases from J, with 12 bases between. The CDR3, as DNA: TGTGCCAGTAGTATAGGGTACAGCCAAGACTATGGCTACACCTTC. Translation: CASSIGYSQDYGYTF.